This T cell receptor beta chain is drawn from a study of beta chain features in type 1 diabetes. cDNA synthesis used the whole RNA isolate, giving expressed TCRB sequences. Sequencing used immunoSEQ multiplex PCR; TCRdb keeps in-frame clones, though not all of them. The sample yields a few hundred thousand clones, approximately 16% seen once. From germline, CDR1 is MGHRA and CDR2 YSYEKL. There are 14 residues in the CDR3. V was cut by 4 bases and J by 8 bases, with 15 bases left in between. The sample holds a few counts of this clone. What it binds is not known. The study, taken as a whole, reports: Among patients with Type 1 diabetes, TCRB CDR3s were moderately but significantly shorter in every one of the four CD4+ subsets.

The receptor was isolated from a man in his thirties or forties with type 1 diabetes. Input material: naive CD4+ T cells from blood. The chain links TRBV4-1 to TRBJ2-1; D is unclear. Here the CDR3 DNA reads TGCGCCAGCAGCCGCTATCGGAGTAACGATGAGCAGTTCTTC. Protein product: CASSRYRSNDEQFF.